Each of the 11 T cell receptor beta chains below was sequenced from the same sample in a study of Graves' ophthalmopathy and Graves' hyperthyroidism. Amplified material comprised TCR beta CDR3 regions derived from RNA transcripts. First-round RT-PCR employed HTBI primers, with a second-round multiplex PCR after it. Each CDR3 protein gets one entry after TCRdb re-called the multiplex PCR reads with MiXCR. This table has 1 million to 1.3 million distinct CDR3 sequences, 35% to 45% appearing once. Sequenced: peripheral blood or thyroid tissue (not recorded which). The receptors were gathered from an adult man with Graves' hyperthyroidism.

This clonotype has a count of ten or more. This chain joins TRBV7-6 and TRBJ1-1, with D possibly TRBD1 on 6 matching bases. The CDR3 covers 14 residues. The V end was cut by 6 bases, the J end by 2 bases, with 13 bases between. The germline gives CDR1 SGHVS, CDR2 FNYEAQ. The CDR3 DNA sequence: TGTGCCAGCAGGGGGGGGCAGGGAAACACTGAAGCTTTCTTT. This encodes CASRGGQGNTEAFF.

In this sample, this clonotype turned up many times. This chain connects TRBV20-1 to TRBJ2-7; D unresolved. Trimming took 6 bases from V and 2 from J, leaving 11 bases between them. This CDR3 comprises 12 residues. Germline V gene data show CDR1 as DFQATT and CDR2 as SNEGSKA (reference sequence). The CDR3 sequence: CSAATVTYEQYF. The CDR3 DNA follows: TGCAGTGCAGCGACCGTCACCTACGAGCAGTACTTC.

Regarding this clonotype: A much larger clone sits a single nucleotide away, making a read error possible. This rearrangement joins TRBV2 to TRBJ1-1; TRBD1 aligns across 10 bases. Germline assignment: CDR1 SNHLY and CDR2 FYNNEI. The CDR3 spans 15 residues. DNA for the CDR3: TGTGCCGGCAGCGGGGACAGGGGCTTTAACACTGAAGCTTTCTTT. Translation: CAGSGDRGFNTEAFF. The full variable domain, completed using reference TRBV2 and TRBJ1-1, is EPEVTQTPSHQVTQMGQEVILRCVPISNHLYFYWYRQILGQKVEFLVSFYNNEISEKSEIFDDQFSVERPDGSNFTLKIRSTKLEDSAMYFCAGSGDRGFNTEAFFGQGTRLTVV.

There are a few counts of this clonotype. The genes are TRBV20-1 and TRBJ1-5; 9 bases fit TRBD1. This CDR3 is built from 12 residues. Per germline, CDR1 DFQATT and CDR2 SNEGSKA (reference sequence). The trim removed 6 bases at V and 14 bases at J, leaving 11 bases unmatched. The CDR3 DNA follows: TGCAGTGCAAGGGACAGGGTTGACTACGAGCATTTT. Its protein product is CSARDRVDYEHF.

This clonotype was counted between two and nine times. CDR3: CAISQRGENTEAFF. CDR3 nucleotide sequence: TGTGCCATCAGCCAGAGGGGGGAGAACACTGAAGCTTTCTTT. This chain joins TRBV10-3 and TRBJ1-1; possible D gene TRBD1, 6 bases. Germline lookup yields CDR1 ENHRY and CDR2 SYGVKD. The CDR3 has 14 amino acids. V was pared by 6 bases and J by 1 base, with 12 bases between.

The chain carries TRBV12-3 or TRBV12-4 and TRBJ1-5; D is unclear. CDR3 length: 12 residues. Trimming took 5 bases from V and 7 from J, leaving 9 bases between them. The CDR3 DNA sequence: TGTGCCAGCAGTCTGAGGTTCCAGCCCCAGCATTTT. It yields the protein CASSLRFQPQHF.

The V and J genes are TRBV6-6 and TRBJ1-1; 7 bases align to TRBD1. The CDR3 loop spans 14 amino acids. From germline, CDR1 is MNHNY and CDR2 SVGAGI (reference sequence). The ends lost 5 bases at V and 5 bases at J; junction bases unmatched: 8. CDR3 residues: CASSTQGGITEAFF. Written as DNA, the CDR3 is TGTGCCAGCAGTACCCAGGGGGGAATTACTGAAGCTTTCTTT.

This chain connects TRBV9 to TRBJ1-1, with D possibly TRBD1 on 5 matching bases. The CDR3 runs to 16 residues. Per the germline V gene, CDR1 is SGDLS and CDR2 is YYNGEE. The V and J ends lost 0 bases and 3 bases respectively, with 15 bases between them. CDR3 residues: CASSVEGAPRDTEAFF. CDR3 in DNA: TGTGCCAGCAGCGTAGAAGGGGCCCCCCGCGACACTGAAGCTTTCTTT.

There are many counts of this clonotype. The chain has TRBV29-1 and TRBJ2-2, with 12 bases that match TRBD2. The junction had 14 bases not matched to a gene; V was cut back by 4 bases and J by 5 bases. This CDR3 has 18 residues. Looked up from germline, CDR1 is SQVTM and CDR2 is ANQGSEA. The CDR3 region is CSVVLSSGRASGTGELFF. CDR3 coding DNA: TGCAGCGTTGTGTTGTCTAGCGGGAGGGCCTCAGGGACCGGGGAGCTGTTTTTT.

The chain recombines TRBV29-1 with TRBJ1-3; tentative D call: TRBD1 (5 bases). This CDR3 region has 13 residues. Trimming removed 5 bases at V and 3 bases at J, with 11 bases between. CDR1 is SQVTM, CDR2 ANQGSEA, per germline. CDR3 residues: CSVPGGDGNTIYF. CDR3 DNA: TGCAGCGTTCCCGGAGGGGATGGAAACACCATATATTTT.

With respect to this clonotype: Sequence at one end of the junction differs from germline and may be a read error. This chain uses TRBV12-3 or TRBV12-4 with TRBJ2-7; TRBD2 matches 9 bases. There are 15 residues in the CDR3. The CDR3 coding sequence is TGTGCCAGCAGTTTGGCCGCGGGAGGGATGTACGCGCAGTACTTC. Its translation: CASSLAAGGMYAQYF.